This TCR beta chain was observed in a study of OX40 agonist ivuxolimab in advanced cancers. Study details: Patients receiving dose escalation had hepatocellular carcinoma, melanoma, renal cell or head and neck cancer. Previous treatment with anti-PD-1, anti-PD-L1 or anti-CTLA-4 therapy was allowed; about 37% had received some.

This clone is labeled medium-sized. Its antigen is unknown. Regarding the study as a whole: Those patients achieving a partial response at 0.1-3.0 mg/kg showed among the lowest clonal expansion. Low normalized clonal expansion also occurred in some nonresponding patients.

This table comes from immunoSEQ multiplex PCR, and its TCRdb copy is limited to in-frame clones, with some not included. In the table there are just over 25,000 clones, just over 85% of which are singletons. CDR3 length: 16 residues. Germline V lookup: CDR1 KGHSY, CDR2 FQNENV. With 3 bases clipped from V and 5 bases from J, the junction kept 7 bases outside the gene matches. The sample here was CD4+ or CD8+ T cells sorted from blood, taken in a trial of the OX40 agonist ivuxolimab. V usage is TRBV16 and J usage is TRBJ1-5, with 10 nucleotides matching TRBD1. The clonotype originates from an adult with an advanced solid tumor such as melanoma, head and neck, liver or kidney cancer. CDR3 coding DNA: TGTGCCAGCAGCCAGCCGGGACAGGGGAAGGATCAGCCCCAGCATTTT. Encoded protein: CASSQPGQGKDQPQHF. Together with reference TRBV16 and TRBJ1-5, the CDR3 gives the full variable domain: GEEVAQTPKHLVRGEGQKAKLYCAPIKGHSYVFWYQQVLKNEFKFLISFQNENVFDETGMPKERFSAKCLPNSPCSLEIQATKLEDSAVYFCASSQPGQGKDQPQHFGDGTRLSIL.